The text below deals with one T cell receptor (beta chain). Its antigen remains unidentified. The CDR3 runs 14 residues. Germline assignment: CDR1 MNHEY and CDR2 SMNVEV (reference sequence). Trimming pared 6 bases from V and 5 bases from J, leaving 15 bases between. The data were obtained in a study of T cell repertoires in cytomegalovirus infection. On the study more broadly: Both CMV infection and a matching HLA type were indicated by public TCR beta signatures.

From the reads, TCRdb called clonotypes with MiXCR, one entry per CDR3 protein. The table records around 100,000 distinct CDR3 sequences, about 9.4% of them present only once. The source of this sequence is a human donor in good health (CMV status not recorded). Some clones in this sample may be carry-over from other donors' samples. J is TRBJ2-3 and V is TRBV27; possible D gene TRBD1, 6 bases. Sample: PBMCs, sequenced either directly or after in vitro stimulation (not recorded which). This chain's CDR3 is CASRETGRKDTQYF. CDR3 nucleotides: TGTGCCAGCAGAGAAACAGGGCGGAAAGATACGCAGTATTTT.